This TCR beta chain emerged from a study of T cell responses to AZD1222 COVID-19 vaccine. Study background: Investigators merged groups given second doses at roughly 4 or roughly 12 weeks. Study-level results: Females made up more of the donors, who were largely white British, and clonal diversity may have come out too low. Nearly half of spike-specific TCRs reportedly target unmutated variant regions.

The CDR3 has 12 residues. Looked up from germline, CDR1 is MNHNY and CDR2 is SVGAGI (reference sequence). V shed 6 bases, J shed 4 bases, and the junction held 2 bases outside the gene matches. This table comes from immunoSEQ multiplex PCR, and its TCRdb copy is limited to in-frame clones, with some not included. The sample gives some 180,000 clones, roughly 92% of which show up once; over 1% is in the top ten. For this clone: Its antigen is still unknown.

The gene calls are TRBV6-6 and TRBJ1-2; TRBD1 aligns across 7 bases. The sequence was collected from an adult in good health. The material sequenced was peripheral blood, taken on day 0 of AZD1222 vaccination. DNA of the CDR3: TGTGCCAGCAGACAGGGGTTCTATGGCTACACCTTC. Translation gives CASRQGFYGYTF.